This T cell receptor (beta chain) stems from a study of blood T cells in healthy people across ages. Primers used in a second PCR of about 6 to 11 cycles were a sample-barcoded 5' primer and a J-beta primer mix. TCRdb itself ran the 5' RACE reads through MiXCR, one entry per CDR3 protein. The table lists some 1,000,000 distinct CDR3 sequences, approximately 25% of them singletons. This clonotype appeared a few times. Another study also made use of these data, one on T cells of mothers and their children.

This TCR came from a girl aged 2-15 years in good health. The material sequenced was blood.

The CDR3 DNA follows: TGTGCCACCAGTGATTCTAGCCCGGGACAGTCCACAGATACGCAGTATTTT. Translated, it gives CATSDSSPGQSTDTQYF. The J gene is TRBJ2-3, the V gene TRBV24-1, with 7 bases matching TRBD1. Germline CDR1 KGHDR, CDR2 SFDVKD. With V trimmed by 2 bases and J by 2 bases, 9 bases remained unmatched. The CDR3 consists of 17 residues.